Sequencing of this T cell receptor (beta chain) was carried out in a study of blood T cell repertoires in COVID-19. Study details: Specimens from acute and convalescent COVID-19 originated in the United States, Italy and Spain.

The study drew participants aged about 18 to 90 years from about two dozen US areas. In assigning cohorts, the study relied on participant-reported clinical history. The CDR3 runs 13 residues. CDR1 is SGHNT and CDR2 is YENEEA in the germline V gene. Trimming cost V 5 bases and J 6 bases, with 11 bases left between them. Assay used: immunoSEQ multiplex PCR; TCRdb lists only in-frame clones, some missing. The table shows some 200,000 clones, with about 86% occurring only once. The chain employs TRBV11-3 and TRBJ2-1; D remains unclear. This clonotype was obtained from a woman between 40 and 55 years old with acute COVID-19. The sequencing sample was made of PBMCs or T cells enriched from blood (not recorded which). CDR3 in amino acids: CASSLNSGNEQFF. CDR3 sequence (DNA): TGTGCCAGCAGCCTGAATTCGGGCAATGAGCAGTTCTTC.